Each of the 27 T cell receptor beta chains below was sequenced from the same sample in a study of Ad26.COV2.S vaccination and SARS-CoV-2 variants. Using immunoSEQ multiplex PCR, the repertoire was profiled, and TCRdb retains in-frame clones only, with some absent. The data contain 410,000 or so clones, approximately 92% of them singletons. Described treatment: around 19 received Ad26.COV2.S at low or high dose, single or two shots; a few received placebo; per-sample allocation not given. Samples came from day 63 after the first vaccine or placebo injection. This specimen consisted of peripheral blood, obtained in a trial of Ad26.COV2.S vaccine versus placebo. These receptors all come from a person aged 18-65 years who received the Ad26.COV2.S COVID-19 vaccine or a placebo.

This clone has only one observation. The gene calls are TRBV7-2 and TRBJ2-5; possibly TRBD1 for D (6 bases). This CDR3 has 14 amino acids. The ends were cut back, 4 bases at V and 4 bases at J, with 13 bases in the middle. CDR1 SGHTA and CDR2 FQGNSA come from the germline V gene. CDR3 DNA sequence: TGTGCCAGCAGCTCTAACAGGGTGGTAGAGACCCAGTACTTC. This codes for CASSSNRVVETQYF.

CDR3 bases: TGTGCCAGCAGGGCCGGACAGGGGGCTTACGAGCAGTACTTC. Translation: CASRAGQGAYEQYF. V and J are TRBV6-5 and TRBJ2-7; 11 positions match TRBD1. V was clipped by 6 bases and J by 4 bases; unmatched bases: 5. The CDR3 consists of 14 residues. The germline CDR1 and CDR2 sequences are MNHEY and SVGAGI.

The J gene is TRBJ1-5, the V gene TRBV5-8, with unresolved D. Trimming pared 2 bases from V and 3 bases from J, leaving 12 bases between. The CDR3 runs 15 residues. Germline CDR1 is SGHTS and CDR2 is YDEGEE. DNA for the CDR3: TGTGCCAGCAGCTTTCAAAGGGCTAACAATCAGCCCCAGCATTTT. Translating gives CASSFQRANNQPQHF.

In DNA, the CDR3 is TGTGCCAGCAGCGCCCGGGACACCGGGGAGCTGTTTTTT. Translation: CASSARDTGELFF. The V gene is TRBV9, the J gene TRBJ2-2; no firm D call. This CDR3 has 13 amino acids. CDR1 is SGDLS and CDR2 is YYNGEE in the germline V gene. The ends were cut back, 3 bases at V and 3 bases at J, with 6 bases in the middle.

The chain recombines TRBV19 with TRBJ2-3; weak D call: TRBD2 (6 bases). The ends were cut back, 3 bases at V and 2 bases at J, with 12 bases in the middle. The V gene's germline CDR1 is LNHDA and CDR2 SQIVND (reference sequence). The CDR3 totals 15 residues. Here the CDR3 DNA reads TGTGCCAGTAGTATCGGGGGAACCTACACAGATACGCAGTATTTT. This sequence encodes CASSIGGTYTDTQYF. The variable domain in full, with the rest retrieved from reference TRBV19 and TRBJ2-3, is DGGITQSPKYLFRKEGQNVTLSCEQNLNHDAMYWYRQDPGQGLRLIYYSQIVNDFQKGDIAEGYSVSREKKESFPLTVTSAQKNPTAFYLCASSIGGTYTDTQYFGPGTRLTVL.

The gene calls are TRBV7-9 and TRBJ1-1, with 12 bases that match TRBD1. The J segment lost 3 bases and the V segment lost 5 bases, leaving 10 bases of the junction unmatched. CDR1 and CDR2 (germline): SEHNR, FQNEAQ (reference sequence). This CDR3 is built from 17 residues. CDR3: CASSIGTGGRVDTEAFF. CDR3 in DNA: TGTGCCAGCAGCATCGGGACAGGGGGCCGGGTCGACACTGAAGCTTTCTTT.

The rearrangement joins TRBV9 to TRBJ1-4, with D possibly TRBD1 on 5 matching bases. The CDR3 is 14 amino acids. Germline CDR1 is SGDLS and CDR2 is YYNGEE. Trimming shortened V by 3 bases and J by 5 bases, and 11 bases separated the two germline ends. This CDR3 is CASSATETNEKLFF. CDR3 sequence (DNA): TGTGCCAGCAGCGCGACAGAAACAAATGAAAAACTGTTTTTT.

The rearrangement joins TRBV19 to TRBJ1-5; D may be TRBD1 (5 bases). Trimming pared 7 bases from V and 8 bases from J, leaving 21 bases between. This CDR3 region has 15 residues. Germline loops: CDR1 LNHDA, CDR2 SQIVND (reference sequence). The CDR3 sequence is CASTLTGPGAEPQHF. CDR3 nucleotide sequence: TGTGCCAGTACCCTCACGGGGCCAGGTGCTGAGCCCCAGCATTTT.

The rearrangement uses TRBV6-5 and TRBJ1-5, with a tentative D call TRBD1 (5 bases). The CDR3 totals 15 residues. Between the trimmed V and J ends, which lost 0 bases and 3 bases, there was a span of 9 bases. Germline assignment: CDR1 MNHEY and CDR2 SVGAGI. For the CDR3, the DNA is TGTGCCAGCAGTTACTCGGGGGGGTTCAATCAGCCCCAGCATTTT. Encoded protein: CASSYSGGFNQPQHF.

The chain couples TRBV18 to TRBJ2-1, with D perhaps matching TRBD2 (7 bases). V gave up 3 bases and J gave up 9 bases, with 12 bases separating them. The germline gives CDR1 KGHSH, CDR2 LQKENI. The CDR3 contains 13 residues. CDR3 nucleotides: TGTGCCAGCTCACCGCCAGGGGAGGGTGAGCAGTTCTTC. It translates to CASSPPGEGEQFF.

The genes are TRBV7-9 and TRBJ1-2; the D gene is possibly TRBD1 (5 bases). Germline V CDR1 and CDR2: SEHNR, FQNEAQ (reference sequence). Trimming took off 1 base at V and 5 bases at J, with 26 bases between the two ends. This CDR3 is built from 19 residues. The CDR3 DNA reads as TGTGCCAGCAGCTTAGAGGGAGGGATCTGGGGGAACGTTGAGTATGGCTACACCTTC. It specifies CASSLEGGIWGNVEYGYTF. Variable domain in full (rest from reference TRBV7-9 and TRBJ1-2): DTGVSQNPRHKITKRGQNVTFRCDPISEHNRLYWYRQTLGQGPEFLTYFQNEAQLEKSRLLSDRFSAERPKGSFSTLEIQRTEQGDSAMYLCASSLEGGIWGNVEYGYTFGSGTRLTVV.

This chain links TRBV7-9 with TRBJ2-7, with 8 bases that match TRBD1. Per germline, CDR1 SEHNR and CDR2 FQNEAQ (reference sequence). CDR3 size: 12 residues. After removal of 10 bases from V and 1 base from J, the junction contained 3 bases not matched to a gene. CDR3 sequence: CATGDRSYEQYF. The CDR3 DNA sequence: TGTGCCACCGGGGACAGGTCCTACGAGCAGTACTTC.

The CDR3 is CASRPGSSYEQYF. The CDR3 nucleotides read TGTGCCAGCCGTCCGGGCAGCTCCTACGAGCAGTACTTC. The gene calls are TRBV11-2 and TRBJ2-7; D uncertain. This CDR3 is built from 13 residues. V was clipped by 8 bases and J by 0 bases, with 11 bases between them. From germline, CDR1 is SGHAT and CDR2 FQNNGV. Full variable domain (rest looked up from reference TRBV11-2 and TRBJ2-7): EAGVAQSPRYKIIEKRQSVAFWCNPISGHATLYWYQQILGQGPKLLIQFQNNGVVDDSQLPKDRFSAERLKGVDSTLKIQPAKLEDSAVYLCASRPGSSYEQYFGPGTRLTVT.

In nucleotides, the CDR3 is TGTGCCAGCAGCTCTCGGTCAGACTCAGTGAACACTGAAGCTTTCTTT. Translation gives CASSSRSDSVNTEAFF. This rearrangement joins TRBV5-5 to TRBJ1-1, with no clear D. V gave up 3 bases and J gave up 0 bases, with 15 bases separating them. Germline loops: CDR1 SGHKS, CDR2 YYEKEE (reference sequence). This CDR3 region has 16 residues.

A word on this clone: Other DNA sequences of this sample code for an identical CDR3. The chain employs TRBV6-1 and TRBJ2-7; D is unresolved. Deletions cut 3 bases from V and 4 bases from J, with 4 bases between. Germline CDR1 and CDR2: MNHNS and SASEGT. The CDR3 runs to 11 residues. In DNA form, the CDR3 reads TGTGCCAGCAGTGAGTCATACGAGCAGTACTTC. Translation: CASSESYEQYF.

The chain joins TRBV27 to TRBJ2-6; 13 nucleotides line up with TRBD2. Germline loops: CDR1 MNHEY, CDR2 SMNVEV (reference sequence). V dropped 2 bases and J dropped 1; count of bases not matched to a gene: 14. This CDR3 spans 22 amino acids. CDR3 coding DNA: TGTGCCAGCAGTTTAAGCCCCCTCCAGACTAGCGGGAGGAGTTCTGGGGCCAACGTCCTGACTTTC. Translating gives CASSLSPLQTSGRSSGANVLTF.

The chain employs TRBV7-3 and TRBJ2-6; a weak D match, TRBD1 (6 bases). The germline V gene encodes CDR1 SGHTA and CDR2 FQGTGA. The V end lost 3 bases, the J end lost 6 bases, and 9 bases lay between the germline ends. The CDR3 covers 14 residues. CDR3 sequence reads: CASSLGHKANVLTF. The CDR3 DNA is TGTGCCAGCAGCTTGGGACACAAGGCCAACGTCCTGACTTTC.

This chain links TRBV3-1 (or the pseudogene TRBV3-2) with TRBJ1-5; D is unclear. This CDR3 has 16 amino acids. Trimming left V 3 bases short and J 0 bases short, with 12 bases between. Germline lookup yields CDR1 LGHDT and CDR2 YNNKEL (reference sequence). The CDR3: CASSQSGTYSNQPQHF. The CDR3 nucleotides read TGTGCCAGCAGCCAGTCAGGAACTTATAGCAATCAGCCCCAGCATTTT.

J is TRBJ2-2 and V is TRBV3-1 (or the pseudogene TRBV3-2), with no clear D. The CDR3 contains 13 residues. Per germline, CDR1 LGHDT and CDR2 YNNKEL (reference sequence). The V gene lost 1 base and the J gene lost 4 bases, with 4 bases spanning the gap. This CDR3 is CASSQASTGELFF. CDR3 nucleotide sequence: TGTGCCAGCAGCCAAGCTTCCACCGGGGAGCTGTTTTTT.

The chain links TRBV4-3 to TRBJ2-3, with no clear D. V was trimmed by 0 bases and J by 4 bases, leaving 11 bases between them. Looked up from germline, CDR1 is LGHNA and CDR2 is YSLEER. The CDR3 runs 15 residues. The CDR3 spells CASSQDHVAPDTQYF. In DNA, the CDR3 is TGCGCCAGCAGCCAAGATCACGTAGCTCCAGATACGCAGTATTTT.

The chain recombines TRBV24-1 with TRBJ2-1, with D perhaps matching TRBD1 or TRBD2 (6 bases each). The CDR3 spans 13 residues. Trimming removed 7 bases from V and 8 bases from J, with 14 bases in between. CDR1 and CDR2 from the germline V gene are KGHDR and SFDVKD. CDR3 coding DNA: TGTGCCACCAGCCCCCCGGGGGCTTATGAGCAGTTCTTC. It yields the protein CATSPPGAYEQFF.

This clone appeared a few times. In nucleotides, the CDR3 is TGTGCCAGCAGCCCGACAGGATTGAACACCGGGGAGCTGTTTTTT. Its translation: CASSPTGLNTGELFF. This chain uses TRBV9 with TRBJ2-2; D might be TRBD1 (6 bases). V was pared by 4 bases and J by 1 base, with 11 bases between. The CDR3 is 15 residues long. CDR1 and CDR2 from the germline V gene are SGDLS and YYNGEE.

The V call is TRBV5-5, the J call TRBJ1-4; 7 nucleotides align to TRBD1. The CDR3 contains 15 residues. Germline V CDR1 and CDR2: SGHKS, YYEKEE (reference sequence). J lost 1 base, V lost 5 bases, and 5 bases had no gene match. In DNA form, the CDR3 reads TGTGCCAGCAGTAGATACAGGGGAACTAATGAAAAACTGTTTTTT. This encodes CASSRYRGTNEKLFF. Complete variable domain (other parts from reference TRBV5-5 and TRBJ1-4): DAGVTQSPTHLIKTRGQQVTLRCSPISGHKSVSWYQQVLGQGPQFIFQYYEKEERGRGNFPDRFSARQFPNYSSELNVNALLLGDSALYLCASSRYRGTNEKLFFGSGTQLSVL.

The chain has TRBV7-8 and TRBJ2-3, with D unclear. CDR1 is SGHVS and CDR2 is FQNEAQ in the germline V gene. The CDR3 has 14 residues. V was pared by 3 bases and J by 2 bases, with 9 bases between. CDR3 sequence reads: CASSFLGPTDTQYF. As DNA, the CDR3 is TGTGCCAGCAGCTTTCTAGGGCCCACAGATACGCAGTATTTT.

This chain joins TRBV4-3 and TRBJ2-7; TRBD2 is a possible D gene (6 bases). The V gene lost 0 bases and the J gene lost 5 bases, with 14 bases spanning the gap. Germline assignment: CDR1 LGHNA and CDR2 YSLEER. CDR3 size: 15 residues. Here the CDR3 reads CASSQDLGEVNEQYF. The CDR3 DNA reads TGCGCCAGCAGCCAAGATCTCGGGGAGGTCAACGAGCAGTACTTC.

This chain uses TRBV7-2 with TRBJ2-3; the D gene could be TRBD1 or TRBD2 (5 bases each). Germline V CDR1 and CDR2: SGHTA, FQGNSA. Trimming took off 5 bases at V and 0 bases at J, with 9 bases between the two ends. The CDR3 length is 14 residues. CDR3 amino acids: CASSPRDSTDTQYF. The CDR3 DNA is TGTGCCAGCAGCCCCCGGGACAGCACAGATACGCAGTATTTT.

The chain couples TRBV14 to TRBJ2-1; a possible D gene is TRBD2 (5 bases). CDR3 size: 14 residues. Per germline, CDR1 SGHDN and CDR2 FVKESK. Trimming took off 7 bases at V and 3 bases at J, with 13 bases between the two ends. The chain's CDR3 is CASKGAEYYNEQFF. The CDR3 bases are TGTGCCAGCAAGGGAGCGGAATACTACAATGAGCAGTTCTTC.